The clone carrying this T cell receptor (beta chain) has just a few counts. Antigen: not known. TCRdb used MiXCR to reprocess the reads, holding one entry per CDR3 protein. This sample has fewer than 1,000,000 distinct CDR3 sequences, with roughly 31% found just once. This entry comes from a study of T cell repertoires in cytomegalovirus infection. The study, taken as a whole, reports: Dominant in the ex vivo response were TCR beta clonotypes restricted by HLA-C and specific for CMV.

The CDR3 extends over 15 amino acids. Germline CDR1 is SGHAT and CDR2 is FQNNGV. Trimming at V came to 3 bases and at J to 1 base, leaving 3 bases not matched to a gene. This TCR derives from a human donor in good health (CMV status not recorded). Some clones in this sample may be carry-over from other donors' samples. The sequencing used cultured CD8+ T cells from PBMCs, collected from culture after CMV antigen stimulation. V gene TRBV11-2 combines with J gene TRBJ2-7, with 10 bases fitting TRBD2. The CDR3 region has the DNA TGTGCCAGCAGCTTCCTAGCGGGGGCATCCTACGAGCAGTACGTC. Its protein is CASSFLAGASYEQYV.